This entry features one T cell receptor beta chain sequence. Its matching antigen is unknown. This sample is drawn from a study of cytomegalovirus exposure and HLA in healthy donors. In the study overall: Within the Caucasian-associated ancestry cluster were about 81% of the roughly 430 genotyped donors. Whole-study findings and limits: TCR sequences were mostly rare, though some public TCRs occurred in many donors. Another analysis was done later, and it associated around 16,000 TCR beta sequences with HLA alleles at 0.05 false discovery rate.

The primer mix had 60 Vbeta and 13 Jbeta primers. Measured with immunoSEQ multiplex PCR; TCRdb has only the in-frame clones, and not every one. The table has fewer than 180,000 clones, about 60% seen once. The CDR3 length is 14 residues. V shed 4 bases, J shed 6 bases, and the junction held 4 bases outside the gene matches. The V gene's germline CDR1 is SNHLY and CDR2 FYNNEI. Sequencing was carried out using PBMCs. V usage is TRBV2 and J usage is TRBJ1-5; 9 nucleotides align to TRBD1. The source is a woman aged 60-75 years in good health and CMV-seropositive. CDR3 DNA: TGTGCCAGCAGTGCGGGACAGGGAAGTCAGCCCCAGCATTTT. This encodes CASSAGQGSQPQHF.